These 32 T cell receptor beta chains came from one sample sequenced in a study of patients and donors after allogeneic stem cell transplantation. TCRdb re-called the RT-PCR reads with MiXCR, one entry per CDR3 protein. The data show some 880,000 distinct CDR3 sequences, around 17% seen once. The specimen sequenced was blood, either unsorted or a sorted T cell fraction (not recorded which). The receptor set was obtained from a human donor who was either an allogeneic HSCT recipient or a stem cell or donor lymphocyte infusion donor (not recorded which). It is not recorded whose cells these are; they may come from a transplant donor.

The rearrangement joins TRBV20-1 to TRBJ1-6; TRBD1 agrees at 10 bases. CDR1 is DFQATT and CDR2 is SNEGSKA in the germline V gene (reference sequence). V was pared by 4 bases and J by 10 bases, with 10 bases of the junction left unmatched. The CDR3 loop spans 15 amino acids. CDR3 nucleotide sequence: TGCAGTGCTACTCTAAAGGGACAGGGGAGCTCACCCCTCCACTTT. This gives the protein CSATLKGQGSSPLHF.

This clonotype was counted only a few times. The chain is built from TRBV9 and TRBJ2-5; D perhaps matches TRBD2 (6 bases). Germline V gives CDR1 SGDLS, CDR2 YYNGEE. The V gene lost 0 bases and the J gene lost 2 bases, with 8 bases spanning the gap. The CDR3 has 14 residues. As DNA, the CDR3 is TGTGCCAGCAGCGTAGGGGACTCACAAGAGACCCAGTACTTC. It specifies CASSVGDSQETQYF.

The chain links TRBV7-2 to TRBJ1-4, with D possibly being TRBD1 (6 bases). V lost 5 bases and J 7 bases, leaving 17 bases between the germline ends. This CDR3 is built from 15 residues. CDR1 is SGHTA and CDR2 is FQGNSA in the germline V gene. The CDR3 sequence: CASSPVGGGIEKLFF. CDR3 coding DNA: TGTGCCAGCAGCCCAGTAGGGGGAGGAATTGAAAAACTGTTTTTT.

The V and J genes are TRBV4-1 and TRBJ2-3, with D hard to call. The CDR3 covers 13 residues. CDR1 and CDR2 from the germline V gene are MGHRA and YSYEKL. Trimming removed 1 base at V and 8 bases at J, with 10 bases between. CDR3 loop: CASSQAATGTQYF. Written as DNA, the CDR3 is TGCGCCAGCAGCCAAGCCGCTACGGGTACGCAGTATTTT.

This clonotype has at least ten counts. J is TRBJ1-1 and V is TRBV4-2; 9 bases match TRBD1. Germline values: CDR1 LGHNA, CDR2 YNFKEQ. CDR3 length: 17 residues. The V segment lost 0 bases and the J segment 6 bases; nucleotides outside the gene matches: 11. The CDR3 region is CASSQDRTGDRDAEAFF. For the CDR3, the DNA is TGTGCCAGCAGCCAAGATCGGACAGGGGATCGGGATGCTGAAGCTTTCTTT.

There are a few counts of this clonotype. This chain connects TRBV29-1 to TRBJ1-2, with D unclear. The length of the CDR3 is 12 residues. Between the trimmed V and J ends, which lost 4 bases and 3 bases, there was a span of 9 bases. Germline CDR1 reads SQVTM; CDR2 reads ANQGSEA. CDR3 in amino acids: CSVASRDYGYTF. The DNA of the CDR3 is TGCAGCGTTGCCTCTAGGGACTATGGCTACACCTTC.

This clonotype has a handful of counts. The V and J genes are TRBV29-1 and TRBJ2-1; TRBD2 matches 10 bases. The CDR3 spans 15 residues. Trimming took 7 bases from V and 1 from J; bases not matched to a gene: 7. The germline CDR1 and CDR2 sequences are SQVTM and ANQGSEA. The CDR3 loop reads CSALSGGVSYNEQFF. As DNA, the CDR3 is TGCAGCGCCCTGAGCGGGGGGGTGTCCTACAATGAGCAGTTCTTC.

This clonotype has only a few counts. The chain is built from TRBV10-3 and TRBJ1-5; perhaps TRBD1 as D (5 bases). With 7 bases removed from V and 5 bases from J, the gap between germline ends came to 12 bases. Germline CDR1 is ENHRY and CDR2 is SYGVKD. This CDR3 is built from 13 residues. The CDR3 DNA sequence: TGTGCCATCACGGGCAGGGTAGATCAGCCCCAGCATTTT. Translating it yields CAITGRVDQPQHF.

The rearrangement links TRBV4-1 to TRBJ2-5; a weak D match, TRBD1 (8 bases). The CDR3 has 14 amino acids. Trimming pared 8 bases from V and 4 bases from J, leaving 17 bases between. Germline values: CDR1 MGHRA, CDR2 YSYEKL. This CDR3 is CASRGTGGVETQYF. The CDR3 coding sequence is TGCGCCAGCCGAGGCACAGGGGGGGTAGAGACCCAGTACTTC.

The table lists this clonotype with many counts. The CDR3 loop is CASSLGPPEQFF. For the CDR3, the DNA is TGTGCCAGCAGCTTAGGCCCGCCCGAGCAGTTCTTC. The chain employs TRBV11-2 and TRBJ2-1; no reliable D call. The CDR3 runs to 12 residues. Trimming removed 1 base from V and 10 bases from J, with 8 bases in between. Per the germline V gene, CDR1 is SGHAT and CDR2 is FQNNGV.

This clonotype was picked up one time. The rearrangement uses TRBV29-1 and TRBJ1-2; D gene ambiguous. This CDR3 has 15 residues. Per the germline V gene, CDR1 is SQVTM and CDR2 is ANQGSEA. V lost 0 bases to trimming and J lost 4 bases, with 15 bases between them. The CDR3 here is CSVEDGLQVGYGYTF. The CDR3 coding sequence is TGCAGCGTTGAAGATGGGTTGCAGGTCGGCTATGGCTACACCTTC.

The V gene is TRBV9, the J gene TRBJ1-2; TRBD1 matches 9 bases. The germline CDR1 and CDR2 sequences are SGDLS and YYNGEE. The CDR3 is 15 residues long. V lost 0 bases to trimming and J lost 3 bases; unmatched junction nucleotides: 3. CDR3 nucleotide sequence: TGTGCCAGCAGCGTAGGACAGGGGGTCGACTATGGCTACACCTTC. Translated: CASSVGQGVDYGYTF.

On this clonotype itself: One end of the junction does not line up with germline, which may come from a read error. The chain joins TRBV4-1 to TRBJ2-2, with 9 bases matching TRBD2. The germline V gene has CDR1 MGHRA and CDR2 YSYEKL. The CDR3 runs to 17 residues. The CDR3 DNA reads TGCGCCATCAGCCAAGGGGTAGCGGGAGTCTCCACCGGGGAGCTGTTTTTT. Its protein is CAISQGVAGVSTGELFF.

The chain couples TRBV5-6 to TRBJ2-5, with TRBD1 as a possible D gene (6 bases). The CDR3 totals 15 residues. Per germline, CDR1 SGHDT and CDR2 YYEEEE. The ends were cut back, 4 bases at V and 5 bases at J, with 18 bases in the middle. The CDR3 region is CASSPIDRTRETQYF. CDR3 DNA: TGTGCCAGCAGCCCAATCGACAGGACAAGGGAGACCCAGTACTTC. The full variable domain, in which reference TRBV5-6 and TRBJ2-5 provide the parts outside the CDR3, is DAGVTQSPTHLIKTRGQQVTLRCSPKSGHDTVSWYQQALGQGPQFIFQYYEEEERQRGNFPDRFSGHQFPNYSSELNVNALLLGDSALYLCASSPIDRTRETQYFGPGTRLLVL.

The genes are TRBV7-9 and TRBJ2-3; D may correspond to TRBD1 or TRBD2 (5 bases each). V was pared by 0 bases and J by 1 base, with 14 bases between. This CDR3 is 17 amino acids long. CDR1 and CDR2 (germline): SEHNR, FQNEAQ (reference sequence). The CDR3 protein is CASSLAEGPTRTDTQYF. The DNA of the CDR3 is TGTGCCAGCAGCTTAGCCGAGGGACCCACCCGCACAGATACGCAGTATTTT.

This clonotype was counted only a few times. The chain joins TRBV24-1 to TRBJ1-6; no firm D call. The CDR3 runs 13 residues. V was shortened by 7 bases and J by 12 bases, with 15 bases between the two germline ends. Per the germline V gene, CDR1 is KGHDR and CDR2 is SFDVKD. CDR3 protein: CATRETHLEPLHF. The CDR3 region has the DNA TGTGCCACCAGAGAGACACACCTGGAACCCCTCCACTTT.

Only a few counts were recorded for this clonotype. CDR3 sequence (DNA): TGCGCCAGCAGCTCGCGGTTGGGGGGTTACGAGCAGTACTTC. It yields the protein CASSSRLGGYEQYF. V gene TRBV5-1 combines with J gene TRBJ2-7; tentatively, D is TRBD2 (6 bases). The germline V and J ends were trimmed by 3 bases and 4 bases, with 14 bases remaining between them. In germline, CDR1 is SGHRS, CDR2 YFSETQ. The CDR3 runs 14 residues.

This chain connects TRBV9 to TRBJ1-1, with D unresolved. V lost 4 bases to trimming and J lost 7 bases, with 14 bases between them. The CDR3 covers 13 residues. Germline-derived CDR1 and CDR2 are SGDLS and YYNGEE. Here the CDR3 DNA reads TGTGCCAGCAGCCCCCGCGGCGATCGTGAAGCTTTCTTT. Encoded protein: CASSPRGDREAFF.

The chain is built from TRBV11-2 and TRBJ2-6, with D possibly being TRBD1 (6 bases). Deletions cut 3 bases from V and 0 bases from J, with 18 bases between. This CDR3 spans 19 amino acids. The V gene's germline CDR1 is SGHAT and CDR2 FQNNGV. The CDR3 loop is CASSFRAGTFPSGANVLTF. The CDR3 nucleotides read TGTGCCAGCAGCTTCCGAGCCGGGACATTTCCCTCTGGGGCCAACGTCCTGACTTTC. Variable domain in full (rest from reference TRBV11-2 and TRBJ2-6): EAGVAQSPRYKIIEKRQSVAFWCNPISGHATLYWYQQILGQGPKLLIQFQNNGVVDDSQLPKDRFSAERLKGVDSTLKIQPAKLEDSAVYLCASSFRAGTFPSGANVLTFGAGSRLTVL.

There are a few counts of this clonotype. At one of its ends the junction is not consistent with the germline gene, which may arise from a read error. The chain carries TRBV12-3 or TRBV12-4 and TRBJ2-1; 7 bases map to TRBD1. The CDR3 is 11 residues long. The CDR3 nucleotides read TGTGCCAGCAGTCCCACAGGGGCAGTTTACTTC. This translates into CASSPTGAVYF.

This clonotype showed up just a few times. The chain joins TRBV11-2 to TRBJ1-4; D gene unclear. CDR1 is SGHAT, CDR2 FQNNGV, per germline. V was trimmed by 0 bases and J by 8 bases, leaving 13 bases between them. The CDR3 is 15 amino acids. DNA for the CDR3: TGTGCCAGCAGCTTAGATCTGTGGAGTAGCGAAAAACTGTTTTTT. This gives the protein CASSLDLWSSEKLFF.

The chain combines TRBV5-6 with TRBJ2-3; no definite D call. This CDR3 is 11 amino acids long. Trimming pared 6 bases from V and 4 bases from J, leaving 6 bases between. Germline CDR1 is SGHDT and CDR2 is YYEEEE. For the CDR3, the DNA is TGTGCCAGCACGAAGGCAGATACGCAGTATTTT. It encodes CASTKADTQYF.

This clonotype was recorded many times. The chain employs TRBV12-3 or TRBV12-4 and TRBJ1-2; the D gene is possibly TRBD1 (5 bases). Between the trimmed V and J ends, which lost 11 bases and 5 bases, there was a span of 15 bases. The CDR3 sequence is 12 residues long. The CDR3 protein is CAGWDSPYGYTF. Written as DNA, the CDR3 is TGTGCCGGCTGGGACTCCCCTTATGGCTACACCTTC.

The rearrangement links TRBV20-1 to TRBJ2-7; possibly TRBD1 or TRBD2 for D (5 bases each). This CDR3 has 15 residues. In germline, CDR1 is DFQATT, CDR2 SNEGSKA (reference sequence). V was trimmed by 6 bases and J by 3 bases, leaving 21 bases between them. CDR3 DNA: TGCAGTGCAACCCCTACCGGGACGGATCACTACGAGCAGTACTTC. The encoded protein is CSATPTGTDHYEQYF.

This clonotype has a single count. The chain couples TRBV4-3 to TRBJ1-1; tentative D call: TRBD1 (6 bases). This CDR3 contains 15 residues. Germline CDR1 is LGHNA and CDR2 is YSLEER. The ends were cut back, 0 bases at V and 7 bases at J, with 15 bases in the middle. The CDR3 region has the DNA TGCGCCAGCAGCCAAGATGGGAGGGGGTTTGATGAAGCTTTCTTT. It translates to CASSQDGRGFDEAFF.

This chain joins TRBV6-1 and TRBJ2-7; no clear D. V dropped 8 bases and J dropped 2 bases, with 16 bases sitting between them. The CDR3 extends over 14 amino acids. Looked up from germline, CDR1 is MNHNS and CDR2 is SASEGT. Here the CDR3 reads CASAALASTYEQYF. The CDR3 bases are TGTGCCAGCGCCGCATTAGCATCCACCTACGAGCAGTACTTC.

CDR3 nucleotides: TGTGCCTGGAGACGCGGGGGGGACACTGAAGCTTTCTTT. Amino acid sequence: CAWRRGGDTEAFF. This chain connects TRBV30 to TRBJ1-1, with a possible D match to TRBD1 (5 bases). V dropped 3 bases and J dropped 3 bases, with 11 bases sitting between them. Germline CDR1 and CDR2: GTSNPN and SVGIG (reference sequence). This CDR3 is 13 amino acids long.

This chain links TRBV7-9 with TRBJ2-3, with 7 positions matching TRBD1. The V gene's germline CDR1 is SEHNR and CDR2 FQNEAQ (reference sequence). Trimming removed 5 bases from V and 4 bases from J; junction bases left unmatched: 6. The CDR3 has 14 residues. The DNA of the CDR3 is TGTGCCAGCAGCACGACCCAGGGGGCAGATACGCAGTATTTT. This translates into CASSTTQGADTQYF. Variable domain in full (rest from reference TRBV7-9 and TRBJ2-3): DTGVSQNPRHKITKRGQNVTFRCDPISEHNRLYWYRQTLGQGPEFLTYFQNEAQLEKSRLLSDRFSAERPKGSFSTLEIQRTEQGDSAMYLCASSTTQGADTQYFGPGTRLTVL.

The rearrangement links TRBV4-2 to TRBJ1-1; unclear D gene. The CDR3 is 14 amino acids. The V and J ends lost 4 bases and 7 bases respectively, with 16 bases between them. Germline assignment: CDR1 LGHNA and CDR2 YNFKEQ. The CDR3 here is CASSLPSPSFEAFF. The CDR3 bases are TGTGCCAGCAGCCTCCCTTCTCCCAGCTTTGAAGCTTTCTTT.

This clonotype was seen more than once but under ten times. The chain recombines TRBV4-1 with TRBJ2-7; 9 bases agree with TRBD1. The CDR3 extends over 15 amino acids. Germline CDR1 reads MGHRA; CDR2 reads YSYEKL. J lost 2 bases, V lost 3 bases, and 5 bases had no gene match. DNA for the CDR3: TGCGCCAGCAGCCACCGGGACAGGGATGCCTACGAGCAGTACTTC. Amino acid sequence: CASSHRDRDAYEQYF.

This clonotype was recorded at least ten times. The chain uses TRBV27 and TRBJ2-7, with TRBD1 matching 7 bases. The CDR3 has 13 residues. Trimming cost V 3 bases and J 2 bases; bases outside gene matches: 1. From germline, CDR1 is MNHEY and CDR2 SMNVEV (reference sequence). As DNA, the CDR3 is TGTGCCAGCAGTTTGGGGACAGCCTACGAGCAGTACTTC. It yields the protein CASSLGTAYEQYF.

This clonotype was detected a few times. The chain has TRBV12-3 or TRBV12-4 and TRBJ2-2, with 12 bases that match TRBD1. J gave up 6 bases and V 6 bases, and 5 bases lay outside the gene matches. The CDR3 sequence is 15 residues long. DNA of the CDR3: TGTGCCAGCAGAGAGGGACAGGGGGCCGCCGGGGAGCTGTTTTTT. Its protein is CASREGQGAAGELFF.